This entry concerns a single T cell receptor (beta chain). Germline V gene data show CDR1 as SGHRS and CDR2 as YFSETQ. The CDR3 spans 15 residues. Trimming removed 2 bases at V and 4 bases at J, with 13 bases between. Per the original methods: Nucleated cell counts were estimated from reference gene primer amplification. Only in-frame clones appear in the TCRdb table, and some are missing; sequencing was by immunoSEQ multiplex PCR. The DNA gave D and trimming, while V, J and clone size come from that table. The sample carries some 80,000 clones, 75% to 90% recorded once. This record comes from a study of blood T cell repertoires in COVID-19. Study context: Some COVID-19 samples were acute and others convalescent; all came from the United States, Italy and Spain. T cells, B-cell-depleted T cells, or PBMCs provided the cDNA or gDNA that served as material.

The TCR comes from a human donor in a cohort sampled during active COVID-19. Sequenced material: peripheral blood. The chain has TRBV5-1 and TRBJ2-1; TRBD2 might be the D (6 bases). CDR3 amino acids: CASSFAGPIYNEQFF. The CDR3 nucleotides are TGCGCCAGCAGCTTTGCGGGGCCTATTTACAATGAGCAGTTCTTC.